These 19 T cell receptor beta chains were sequenced from one sample in a study of vaccination effects on CD4 cells after COVID-19. This table comes from immunoSEQ multiplex PCR, and its TCRdb copy is limited to in-frame clones, with some not included. The sample has 70,000 or so clones, around 81% seen once. Ahead of sequencing, the ViraFEST assay grew antigen-specific CD4+ T cells using viral peptide pools. It was after approximately 10 days of culture that CD4+ T cells were isolated. Negative nucleocapsid antibody tests before and after vaccination confirmed no previous SARS-CoV-2 infection. These receptors have no known antigen. The material was CD4+ T cells from PBMCs cultured with SARS-CoV-2 spike peptides, obtained before COVID-19 vaccination. The receptors here all came from a human donor who received a COVID-19 vaccine.

This chain connects TRBV5-1 to TRBJ2-3; 7 nucleotides align to TRBD2. This CDR3 is 14 amino acids long. J lost 4 bases, V lost 3 bases, and 5 bases had no gene match. CDR1 is SGHRS, CDR2 YFSETQ, per germline. The CDR3 sequence is CASSSGGGADTQYF. CDR3 coding DNA: TGCGCCAGCAGCTCGGGGGGAGGGGCAGATACGCAGTATTTT.

The chain is built from TRBV19 and TRBJ2-5, with D perhaps given as TRBD1 or TRBD2 (5 bases each). This CDR3 is built from 14 residues. The germline V gene has CDR1 LNHDA and CDR2 SQIVND (reference sequence). V lost 11 bases and J 1 base, leaving 17 bases between the germline ends. DNA for the CDR3: TGTGCCTCCAACACTGGGACGGTCCAAGAGACCCAGTACTTC. Its translation: CASNTGTVQETQYF.

This clone was seen once. The chain combines TRBV2 with TRBJ2-7; 9 nucleotides align to TRBD1. Germline CDR1 SNHLY, CDR2 FYNNEI. V trimming: 8 bases; J trimming: 6 bases; junction bases outside the gene matches: 14. The CDR3 consists of 15 residues. CDR3: CASVLTIGQGIEQYV. The CDR3 coding sequence is TGTGCCAGCGTTCTTACTATAGGACAGGGGATCGAGCAGTACGTC.

CDR3 in amino acids: CASSPTIGQEETQYF. The CDR3 coding sequence is TGCGCCAGCAGCCCTACCATTGGACAGGAAGAGACCCAGTACTTC. The rearrangement joins TRBV5-1 to TRBJ2-5; 7 bases map to TRBD1. The germline V gene has CDR1 SGHRS and CDR2 YFSETQ. J lost 3 bases, V lost 4 bases, and 9 bases had no gene match. The CDR3 runs to 15 residues.

This rearrangement joins TRBV12-3 or TRBV12-4 to TRBJ1-1; D gene uncertain. V lost 2 bases, J lost 7 bases, and 5 bases lay in between. The CDR3 loop spans 11 amino acids. CDR3 DNA: TGTGCCAGCAGTTTACAGAGTGAAGCTTTCTTT. The encoded protein is CASSLQSEAFF.

The J gene is TRBJ1-4, the V gene TRBV28, with TRBD1 as a possible D gene (5 bases). The V end lost 6 bases, the J end lost 3 bases, and 11 bases lay between the germline ends. The CDR3 is 14 residues long. The germline V gene encodes CDR1 MDHEN and CDR2 SYDVKM. This CDR3 reads CASSDGTPNEKLFF. For the CDR3, the DNA is TGTGCCAGCAGCGACGGGACCCCTAATGAAAAACTGTTTTTT.

This clone was seen once. The chain carries TRBV7-2 and TRBJ1-6; no clear D. This CDR3 comprises 12 residues. Germline assignment: CDR1 SGHTA and CDR2 FQGNSA. The V end lost 5 bases, the J end lost 8 bases, and 7 bases lay between the germline ends. The CDR3 DNA is TGTGCCAGCAGCCCGTTTGATTCACCCCTCCACTTT. It translates to CASSPFDSPLHF.

The chain combines TRBV6-4 with TRBJ2-3; D gene unclear. With 5 bases removed from V and 1 base from J, the gap between germline ends came to 10 bases. The CDR3 length is 14 residues. Germline CDR1 reads MRHNA; CDR2 reads SNTAGT. The chain's CDR3 is CASSLGYGTDTQYF. The DNA of the CDR3 is TGTGCCAGCAGTTTGGGGTACGGCACAGATACGCAGTATTTT.

CDR3 coding DNA: TGTGCCAGCAGCCGCTTCCCCAGGGTCCGAGACACTGAAGCTTTCTTT. Its translation is CASSRFPRVRDTEAFF. The J gene is TRBJ1-1, the V gene TRBV11-2; the D gene is possibly TRBD1 (5 bases). Germline values: CDR1 SGHAT, CDR2 FQNNGV. V lost 5 bases and J 3 bases, leaving 19 bases between the germline ends. The CDR3 contains 16 residues.

The rearrangement joins TRBV5-4 to TRBJ1-1, with 8 nucleotides matching TRBD1. Germline values: CDR1 SGHNT, CDR2 YYREEE (reference sequence). The trim removed 4 bases at V and 12 bases at J, leaving 5 bases unmatched. This CDR3 has 11 amino acids. The DNA for the CDR3 is TGTGCCAGCAGCCAGGGACAGGACTCTTTCTTT. Protein sequence: CASSQGQDSFF.

The chain uses TRBV5-8 and TRBJ1-5; unclear D gene. The germline gives CDR1 SGHTS, CDR2 YDEGEE. V lost 10 bases to trimming and J lost 2 bases, with 13 bases between them. This CDR3 has 13 amino acids. The CDR3 here is CAAGNGGNQPQHF. The DNA of the CDR3 is TGTGCCGCAGGAAACGGCGGCAATCAGCCCCAGCATTTT.

This chain connects TRBV11-3 to TRBJ2-2; no firm D call. Per the germline V gene, CDR1 is SGHNT and CDR2 is YENEEA. The germline V and J ends were trimmed by 7 bases and 2 bases, with 11 bases remaining between them. The CDR3 has 14 amino acids. The CDR3 bases are TGTGCCAGCACCCCGGGTCCAAACACCGGGGAGCTGTTTTTT. Its translation is CASTPGPNTGELFF.

Many counts were recorded for this clone. An end of the junction differs from the germline gene, which may be a read error. The gene calls are TRBV19 and TRBJ2-5; 12 bases line up with TRBD2. Per the germline V gene, CDR1 is LNHDA and CDR2 is SQIVND (reference sequence). The CDR3 is 13 residues long. CDR3 residues: CASSTLAGGPGDF. CDR3 coding DNA: TGTGCCAGTAGTACCCTAGCGGGGGGGCCGGGGGACTTC.

V usage is TRBV7-5 and J usage is TRBJ2-7; TRBD2, the table's D call, was not compared with the DNA. TRBV7-5 is designated a pseudogene. CDR3 size: 15 residues. The DNA for the CDR3 is TGTGCCAGAATCCCCCAGGCGGGACCTCCCTACGAGCAGTACGTC. It specifies CARIPQAGPPYEQYV.

This CDR3 is CATTLGQVISGYTF. In nucleotides, the CDR3 is TGTGCCACCACATTGGGACAAGTGATAAGTGGCTACACCTTC. The chain has TRBV6-5 and TRBJ1-2, with D maybe TRBD1 (6 bases). From germline, CDR1 is MNHEY and CDR2 SVGAGI. Trimming removed 10 bases at V and 7 bases at J, with 22 bases between. This CDR3 is 14 amino acids long.

This chain links TRBV6-1 with TRBJ2-4, with unresolved D. In germline, CDR1 is MNHNS, CDR2 SASEGT. V was cut by 1 base and J by 4 bases, with 17 bases left in between. The CDR3 length is 17 residues. DNA for the CDR3: TGTGCCAGCAGTGAAGTTAGAATTTGGCCGCTGAAAAACATTCAGTACTTC. Translation gives CASSEVRIWPLKNIQYF.

This chain connects TRBV18 to TRBJ1-3; TRBD1 might be the D (6 bases). V lost 3 bases and J lost 0, with 9 bases in between. The CDR3 is made up of 15 amino acids. From germline, CDR1 is KGHSH and CDR2 LQKENI. CDR3 bases: TGTGCCAGCTCACCCCTGGACAGCTCTGGAAACACCATATATTTT. Protein: CASSPLDSSGNTIYF. The full variable domain, rest sourced from reference TRBV18 and TRBJ1-3, is NAGVMQNPRHLVRRRGQEARLRCSPMKGHSHVYWYRQLPEEGLKFMVYLQKENIIDESGMPKERFSAEFPKEGPSILRIQQVVRGDSAAYFCASSPLDSSGNTIYFGEGSWLTVV.

The V gene is TRBV6-5, the J gene TRBJ2-5; 10 nucleotides align to TRBD2. The CDR3 loop spans 13 amino acids. From germline, CDR1 is MNHEY and CDR2 SVGAGI. After removal of 5 bases from V and 4 bases from J, the junction contained 1 base not matched to a gene. CDR3: CASSRTSGETQYF. CDR3 nucleotides: TGTGCCAGCAGTAGGACTAGCGGAGAGACCCAGTACTTC.

The genes are TRBV10-3 and TRBJ2-5; 8 bases match TRBD1. V shed 10 bases and J 2 bases; nucleotides not matched to a gene: 12. Germline V gene data show CDR1 as ENHRY and CDR2 as SYGVKD. The CDR3 has 15 amino acids. The DNA of the CDR3 is TGTGCCACCTCCTCCTCGACAGGGGAACAAGAGACCCAGTACTTC. It translates to CATSSSTGEQETQYF.